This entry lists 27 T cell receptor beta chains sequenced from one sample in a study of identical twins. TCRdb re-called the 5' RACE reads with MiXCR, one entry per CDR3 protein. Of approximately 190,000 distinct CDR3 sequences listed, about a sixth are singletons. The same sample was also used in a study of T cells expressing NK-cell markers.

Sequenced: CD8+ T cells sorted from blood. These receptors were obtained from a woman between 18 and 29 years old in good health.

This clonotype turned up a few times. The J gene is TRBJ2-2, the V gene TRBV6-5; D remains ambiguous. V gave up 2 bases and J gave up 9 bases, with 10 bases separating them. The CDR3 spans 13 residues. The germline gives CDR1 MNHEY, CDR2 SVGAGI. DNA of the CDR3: TGTGCCAGCAGTTACGATCTCCACCGGGAGCTGTTTTTT. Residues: CASSYDLHRELFF.

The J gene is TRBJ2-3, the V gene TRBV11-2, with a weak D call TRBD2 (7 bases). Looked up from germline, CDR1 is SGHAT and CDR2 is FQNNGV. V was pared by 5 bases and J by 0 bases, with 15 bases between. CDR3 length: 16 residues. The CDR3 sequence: CASSIPGGQSTDTQYF. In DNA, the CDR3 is TGTGCCAGCAGCATCCCGGGGGGCCAGAGCACAGATACGCAGTATTTT.

DNA for the CDR3: TGTGCCAGCAGCCTGGCGGACAGGGGCCGTTCCCGATACAATGAGCAGTTCTTC. It yields the protein CASSLADRGRSRYNEQFF. The chain carries TRBV11-1 and TRBJ2-1, with 9 bases matching TRBD1. Germline loops: CDR1 SGHAT, CDR2 FQDESV (reference sequence). V lost 5 bases to trimming and J lost 4 bases; unmatched junction nucleotides: 15. The CDR3 has 18 amino acids.

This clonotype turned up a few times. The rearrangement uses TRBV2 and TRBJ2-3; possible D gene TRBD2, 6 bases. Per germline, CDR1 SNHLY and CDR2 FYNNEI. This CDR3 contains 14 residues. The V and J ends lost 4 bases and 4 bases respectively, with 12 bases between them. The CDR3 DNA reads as TGTGCCAGCAGTGGGTACAGCGGGCCAGATACGCAGTATTTT. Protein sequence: CASSGYSGPDTQYF.

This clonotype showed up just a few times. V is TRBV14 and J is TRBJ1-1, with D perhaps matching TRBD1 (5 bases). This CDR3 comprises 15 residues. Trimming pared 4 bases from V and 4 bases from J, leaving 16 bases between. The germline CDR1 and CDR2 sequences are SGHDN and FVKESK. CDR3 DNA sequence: TGTGCCAGCAGCCCTTTGTGGGGCTGGGGCACTGAAGCTTTCTTT. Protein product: CASSPLWGWGTEAFF.

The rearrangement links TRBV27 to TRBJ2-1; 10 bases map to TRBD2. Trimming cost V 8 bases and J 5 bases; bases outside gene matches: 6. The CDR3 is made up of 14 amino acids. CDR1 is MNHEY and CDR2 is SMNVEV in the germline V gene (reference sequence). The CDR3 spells CASQAGGGNNEQFF. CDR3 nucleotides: TGTGCCAGCCAAGCGGGGGGGGGAAACAATGAGCAGTTCTTC.

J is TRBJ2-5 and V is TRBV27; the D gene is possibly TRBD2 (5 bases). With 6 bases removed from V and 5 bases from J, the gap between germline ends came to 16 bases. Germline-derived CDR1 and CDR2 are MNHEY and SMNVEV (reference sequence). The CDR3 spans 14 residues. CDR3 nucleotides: TGTGCCAGCAGGAGCCGGGCCCGAGGGGAGACCCAGTACTTC. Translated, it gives CASRSRARGETQYF.

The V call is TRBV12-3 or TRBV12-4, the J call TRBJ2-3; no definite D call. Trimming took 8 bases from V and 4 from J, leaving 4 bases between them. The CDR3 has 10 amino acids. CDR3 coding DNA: TGTGCCAGCGAAGCAGATACGCAGTATTTT. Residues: CASEADTQYF.

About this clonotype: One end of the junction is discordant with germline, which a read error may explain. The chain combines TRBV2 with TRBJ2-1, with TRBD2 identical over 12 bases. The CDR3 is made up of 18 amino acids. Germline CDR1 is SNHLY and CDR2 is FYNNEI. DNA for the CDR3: TGTACCAGCAGTTCCGTAATACTAGCGGGAGGTTTAGGCAATGAGCAGTTCTTC. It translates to CTSSSVILAGGLGNEQFF.

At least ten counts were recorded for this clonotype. Written as DNA, the CDR3 is TGTGCCAGCAGTGGGAAAGGGACCAAGAACACCGGGGAGCTGTTTTTT. This codes for CASSGKGTKNTGELFF. The chain couples TRBV12-3 or TRBV12-4 to TRBJ2-2; D possibly matches TRBD1 or TRBD2 (5 bases each). The CDR3 spans 16 residues. V was clipped by 5 bases and J by 1 base, with 14 bases between them.

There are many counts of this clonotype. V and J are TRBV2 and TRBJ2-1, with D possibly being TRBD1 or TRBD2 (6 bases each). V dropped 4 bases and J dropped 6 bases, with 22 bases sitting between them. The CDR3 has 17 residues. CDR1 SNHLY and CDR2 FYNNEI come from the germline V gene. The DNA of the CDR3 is TGTGCCAGCAGTGGGGGGGCCCGCGCTCTCAACTTCAATGAGCAGTTCTTC. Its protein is CASSGGARALNFNEQFF.

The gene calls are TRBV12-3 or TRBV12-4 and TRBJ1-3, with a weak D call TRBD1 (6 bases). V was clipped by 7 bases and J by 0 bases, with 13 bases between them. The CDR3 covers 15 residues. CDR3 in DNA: TGTGCCAGCACTCCACAGGGTCTCTCTGGAAACACCATATATTTT. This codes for CASTPQGLSGNTIYF.

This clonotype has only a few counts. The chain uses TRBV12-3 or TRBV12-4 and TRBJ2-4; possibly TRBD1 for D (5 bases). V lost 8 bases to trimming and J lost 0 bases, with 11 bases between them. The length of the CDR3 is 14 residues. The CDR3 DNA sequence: TGTGCCAGCCGACAAGGGGTAGCCAAAAACATTCAGTACTTC. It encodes CASRQGVAKNIQYF.

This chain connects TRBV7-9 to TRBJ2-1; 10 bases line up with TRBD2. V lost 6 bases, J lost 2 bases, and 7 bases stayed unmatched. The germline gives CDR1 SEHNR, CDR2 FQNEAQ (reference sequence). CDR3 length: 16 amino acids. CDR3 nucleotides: TGTGCCAGCAGTTCTCCCCTAGCGGGAGCCTACAATGAGCAGTTCTTC. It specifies CASSSPLAGAYNEQFF.

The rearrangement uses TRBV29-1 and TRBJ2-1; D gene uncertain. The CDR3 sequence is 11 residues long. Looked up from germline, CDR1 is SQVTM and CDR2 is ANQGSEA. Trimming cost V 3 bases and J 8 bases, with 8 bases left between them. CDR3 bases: TGCAGCGTTGATCCCGGCGATGAGCAGTTCTTC. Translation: CSVDPGDEQFF.

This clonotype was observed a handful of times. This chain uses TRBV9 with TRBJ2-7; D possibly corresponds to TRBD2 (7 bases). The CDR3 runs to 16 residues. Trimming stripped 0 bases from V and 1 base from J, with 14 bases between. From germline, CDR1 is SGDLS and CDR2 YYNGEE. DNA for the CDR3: TGTGCCAGCAGCGTAGCTGGGGGGGCCCAATCCTACGAGCAGTACTTC. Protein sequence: CASSVAGGAQSYEQYF.

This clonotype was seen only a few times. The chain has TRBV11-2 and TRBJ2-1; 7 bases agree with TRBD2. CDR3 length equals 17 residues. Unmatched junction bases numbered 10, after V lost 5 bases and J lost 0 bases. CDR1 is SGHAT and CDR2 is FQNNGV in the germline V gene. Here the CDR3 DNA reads TGTGCCAGCAGCCCCCGCCCTAGCGGAATCTCCTACAATGAGCAGTTCTTC. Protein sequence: CASSPRPSGISYNEQFF.

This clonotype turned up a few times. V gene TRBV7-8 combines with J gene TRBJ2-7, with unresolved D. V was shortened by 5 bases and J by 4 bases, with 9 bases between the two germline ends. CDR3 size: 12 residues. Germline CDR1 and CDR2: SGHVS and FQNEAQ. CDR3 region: CASSRMSYEQYF. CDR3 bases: TGTGCCAGCAGCCGAATGTCGTACGAGCAGTACTTC.

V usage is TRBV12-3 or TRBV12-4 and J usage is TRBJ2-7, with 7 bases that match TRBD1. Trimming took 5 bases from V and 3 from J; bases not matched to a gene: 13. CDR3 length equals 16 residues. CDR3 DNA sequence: TGTGCCAGCAGTCTAGGAGGACAGGTTAAATTCTACGAGCAGTACTTC. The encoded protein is CASSLGGQVKFYEQYF.

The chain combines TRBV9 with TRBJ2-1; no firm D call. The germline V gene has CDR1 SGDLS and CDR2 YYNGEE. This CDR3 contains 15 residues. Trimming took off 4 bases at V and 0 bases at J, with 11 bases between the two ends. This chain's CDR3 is CASSPFESSYNEQFF. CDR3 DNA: TGTGCCAGCAGCCCCTTCGAAAGCTCCTACAATGAGCAGTTCTTC. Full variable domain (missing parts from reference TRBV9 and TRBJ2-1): DSGVTQTPKHLITATGQRVTLRCSPRSGDLSVYWYQQSLDQGLQFLIQYYNGEERAKGNILERFSAQQFPDLHSELNLSSLELGDSALYFCASSPFESSYNEQFFGPGTRLTVL.

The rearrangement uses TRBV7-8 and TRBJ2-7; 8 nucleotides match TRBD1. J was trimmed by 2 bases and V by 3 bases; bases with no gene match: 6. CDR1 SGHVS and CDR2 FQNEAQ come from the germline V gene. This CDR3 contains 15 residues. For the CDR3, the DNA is TGTGCCAGCAGCTTCAGACAGGGGCGCGCCTACGAGCAGTACTTC. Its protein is CASSFRQGRAYEQYF.

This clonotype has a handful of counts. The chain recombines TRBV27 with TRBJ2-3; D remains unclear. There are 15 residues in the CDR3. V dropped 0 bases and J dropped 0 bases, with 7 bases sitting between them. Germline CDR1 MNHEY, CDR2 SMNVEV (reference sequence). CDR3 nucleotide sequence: TGTGCCAGCAGTTTATCGTTGGGGAGCACAGATACGCAGTATTTT. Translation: CASSLSLGSTDTQYF.

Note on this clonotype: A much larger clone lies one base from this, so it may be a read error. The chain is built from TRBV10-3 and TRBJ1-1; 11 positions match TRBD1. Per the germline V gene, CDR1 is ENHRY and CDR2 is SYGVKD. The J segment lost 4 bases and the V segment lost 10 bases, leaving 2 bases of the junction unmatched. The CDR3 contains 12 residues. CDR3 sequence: CASGTGGTEAFF. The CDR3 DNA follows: TGTGCCAGCGGGACAGGGGGCACTGAAGCTTTCTTT.

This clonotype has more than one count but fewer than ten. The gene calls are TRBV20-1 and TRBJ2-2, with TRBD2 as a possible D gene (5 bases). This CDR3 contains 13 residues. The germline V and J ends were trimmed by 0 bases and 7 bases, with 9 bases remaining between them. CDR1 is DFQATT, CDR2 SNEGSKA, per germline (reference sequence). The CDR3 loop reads CSARDGESGELFF. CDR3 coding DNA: TGCAGTGCTAGAGACGGGGAAAGCGGGGAGCTGTTTTTT.

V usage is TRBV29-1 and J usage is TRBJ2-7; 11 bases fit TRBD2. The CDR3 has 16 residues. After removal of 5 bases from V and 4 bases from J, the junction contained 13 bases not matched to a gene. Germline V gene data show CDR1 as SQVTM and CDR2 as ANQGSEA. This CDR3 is CSVTGLTSGNRYEQYF. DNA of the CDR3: TGCAGCGTTACAGGATTGACTAGCGGGAATCGGTACGAGCAGTACTTC.

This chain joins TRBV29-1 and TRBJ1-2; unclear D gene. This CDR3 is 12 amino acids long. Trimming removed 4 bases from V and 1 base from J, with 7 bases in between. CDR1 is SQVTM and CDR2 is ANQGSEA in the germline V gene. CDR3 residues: CSVGDSNYGYTF. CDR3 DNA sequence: TGCAGCGTTGGGGATAGTAACTATGGCTACACCTTC.

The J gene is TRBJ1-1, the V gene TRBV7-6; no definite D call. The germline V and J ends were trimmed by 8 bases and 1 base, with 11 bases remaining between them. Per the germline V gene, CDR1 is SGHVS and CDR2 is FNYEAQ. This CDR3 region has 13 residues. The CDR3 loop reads CASRQVTNTEAFF. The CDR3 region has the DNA TGTGCCAGCCGGCAGGTGACGAACACTGAAGCTTTCTTT.